Below are 2 T cell receptor beta chains sequenced from a single sample in a study of cytomegalovirus exposure and HLA in healthy donors. PCR amplification relied on 60 Vbeta primers (plus 13 Jbeta primers). Some clones are missing from TCRdb's copy, which holds only in-frame ones; the method was immunoSEQ multiplex PCR. Here the sample spans 310,000 or so clones, roughly 89% being singletons. Sequenced sample: PBMCs. All receptors come from a woman in her late teens or twenties in good health and CMV-seronegative.

This chain joins TRBV5-6 and TRBJ1-2; D possibly corresponds to TRBD1 (6 bases). The CDR3 runs 16 residues. Germline V gives CDR1 SGHDT, CDR2 YYEEEE. Trimming removed 0 bases at V and 6 bases at J, with 18 bases between. The CDR3 spells CASSLAGGTLRDGYTF. The CDR3 nucleotides are TGTGCCAGCAGCTTGGCCGGGGGGACATTGCGGGATGGCTACACCTTC.

The CDR3 here is CASSYYAGTGELFF. The CDR3, as DNA: TGTGCCAGCAGTTACTATGCGGGCACCGGGGAGCTGTTTTTT. V usage is TRBV6-5 and J usage is TRBJ2-2; D may be TRBD2 (5 bases). The V gene's germline CDR1 is MNHEY and CDR2 SVGAGI. The V end was cut by 1 base, the J end by 4 bases, with 7 bases between. The CDR3 has 14 residues.